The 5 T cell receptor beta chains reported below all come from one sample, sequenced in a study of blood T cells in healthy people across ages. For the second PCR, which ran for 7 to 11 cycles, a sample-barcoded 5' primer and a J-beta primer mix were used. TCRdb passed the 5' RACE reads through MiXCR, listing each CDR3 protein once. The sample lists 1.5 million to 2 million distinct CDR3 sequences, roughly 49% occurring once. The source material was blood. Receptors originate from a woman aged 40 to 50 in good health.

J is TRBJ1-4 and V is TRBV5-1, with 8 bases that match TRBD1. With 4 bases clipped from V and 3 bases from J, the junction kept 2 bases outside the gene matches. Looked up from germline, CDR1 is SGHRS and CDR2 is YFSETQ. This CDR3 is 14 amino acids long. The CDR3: CASSAGQANEKLFF. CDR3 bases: TGCGCCAGCAGCGCGGGACAGGCTAATGAAAAACTGTTTTTT.

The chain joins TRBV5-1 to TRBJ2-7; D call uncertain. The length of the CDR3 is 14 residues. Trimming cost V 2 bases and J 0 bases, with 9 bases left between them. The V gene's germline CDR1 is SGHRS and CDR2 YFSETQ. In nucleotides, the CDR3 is TGCGCCAGCAGCTTCCGGAATTCCTCCTACGAGCAGTACTTC. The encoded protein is CASSFRNSSYEQYF.

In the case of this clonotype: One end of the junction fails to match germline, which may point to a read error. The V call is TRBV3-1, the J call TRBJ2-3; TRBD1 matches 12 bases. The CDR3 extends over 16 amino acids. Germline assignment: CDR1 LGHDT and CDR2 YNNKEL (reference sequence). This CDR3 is CASSVGQGALTDRQYF. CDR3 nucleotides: TGTGCCAGCAGCGTGGGACAGGGGGCTCTCACAGATAGGCAGTATTTT.

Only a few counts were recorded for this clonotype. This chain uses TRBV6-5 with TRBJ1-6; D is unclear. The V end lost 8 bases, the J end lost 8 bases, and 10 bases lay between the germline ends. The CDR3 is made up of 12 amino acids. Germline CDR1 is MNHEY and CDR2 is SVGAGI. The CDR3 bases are TGTGCCAGCGGATTTAGGGATTCACCCCTCCACTTT. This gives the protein CASGFRDSPLHF.

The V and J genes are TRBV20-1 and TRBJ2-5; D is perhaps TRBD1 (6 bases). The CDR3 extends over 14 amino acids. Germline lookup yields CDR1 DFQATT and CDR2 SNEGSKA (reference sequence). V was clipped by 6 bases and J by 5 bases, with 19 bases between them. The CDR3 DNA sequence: TGCAGTGCCCAGGATATACAGGGCATGGAGACCCAGTACTTC. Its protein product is CSAQDIQGMETQYF.